The clone carrying this T cell receptor beta chain was detected only once. The germline V gene has CDR1 GTSNPN and CDR2 SVGIG (reference sequence). The CDR3 consists of 13 residues. Trimming shortened V by 6 bases and J by 6 bases, and 17 bases separated the two germline ends. Assay: immunoSEQ multiplex PCR; the TCRdb copy retains only in-frame clones and omits some. The table lists about 54,000 clones, more than 80% of them singletons. This record comes from a study of T cell responses to AZD1222 COVID-19 vaccine. The specimen was peripheral blood, collected 28 days after the second AZD1222 dose. The source of this sequence is an adult who received the AZD1222 COVID-19 vaccine. The chain employs TRBV30 and TRBJ1-2, with D unclear. CDR3 residues: CACQLLGDNGYTF. In DNA form, the CDR3 reads TGTGCCTGTCAACTTCTCGGAGATAATGGCTACACCTTC.